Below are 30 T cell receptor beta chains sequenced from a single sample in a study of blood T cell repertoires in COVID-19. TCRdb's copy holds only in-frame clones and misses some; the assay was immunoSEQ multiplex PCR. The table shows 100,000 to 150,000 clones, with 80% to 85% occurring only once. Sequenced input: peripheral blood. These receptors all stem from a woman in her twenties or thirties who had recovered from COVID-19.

The CDR3, as DNA: TGTGCCAGCAGTTTAACGGGTCCGGCGGGAGACACCTTC. Protein: CASSLTGPAGDTF. The V call is TRBV12-3 or TRBV12-4, the J call TRBJ1-2; D is undetermined. The CDR3 totals 13 residues. The V end lost 2 bases, the J end lost 12 bases, and 16 bases lay between the germline ends.

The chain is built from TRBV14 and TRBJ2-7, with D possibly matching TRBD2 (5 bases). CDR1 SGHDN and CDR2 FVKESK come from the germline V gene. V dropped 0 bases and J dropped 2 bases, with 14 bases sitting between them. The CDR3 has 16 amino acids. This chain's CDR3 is CASSQDQELGTYEQYF. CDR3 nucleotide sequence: TGTGCCAGCAGCCAAGATCAAGAACTAGGAACCTACGAGCAGTACTTC.

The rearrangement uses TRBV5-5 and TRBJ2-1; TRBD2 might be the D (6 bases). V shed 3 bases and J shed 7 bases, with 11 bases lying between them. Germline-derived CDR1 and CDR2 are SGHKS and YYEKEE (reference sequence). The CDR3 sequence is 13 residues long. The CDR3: CASSSPAGNEQFF. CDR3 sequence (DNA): TGTGCCAGCAGCTCCCCGGCGGGGAATGAGCAGTTCTTC.

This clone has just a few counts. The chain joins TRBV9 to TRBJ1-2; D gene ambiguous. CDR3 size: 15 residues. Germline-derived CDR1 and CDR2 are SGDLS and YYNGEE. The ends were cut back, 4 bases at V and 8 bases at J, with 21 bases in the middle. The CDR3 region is CASSHPDGETRGYTF. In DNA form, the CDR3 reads TGTGCCAGCAGCCACCCCGATGGGGAGACTAGGGGCTACACCTTC.

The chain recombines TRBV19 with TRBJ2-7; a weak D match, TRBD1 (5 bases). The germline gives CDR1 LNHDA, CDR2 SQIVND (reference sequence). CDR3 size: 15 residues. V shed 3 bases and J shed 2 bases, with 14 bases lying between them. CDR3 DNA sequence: TGTGCCAGTAGTATTACAGGAAATTTCCCCTACGAGCAGTACTTC. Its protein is CASSITGNFPYEQYF.

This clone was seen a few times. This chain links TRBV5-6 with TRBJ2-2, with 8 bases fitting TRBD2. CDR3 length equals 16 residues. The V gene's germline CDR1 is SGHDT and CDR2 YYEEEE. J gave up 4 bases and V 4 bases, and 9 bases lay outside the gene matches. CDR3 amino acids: CASSPDGRGLTGELFF. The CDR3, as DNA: TGTGCCAGCAGCCCGGACGGGAGGGGACTCACCGGGGAGCTGTTTTTT.

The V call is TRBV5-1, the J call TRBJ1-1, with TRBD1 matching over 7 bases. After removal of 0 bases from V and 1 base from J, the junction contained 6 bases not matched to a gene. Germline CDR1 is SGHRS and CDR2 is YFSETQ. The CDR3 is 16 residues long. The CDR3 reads CASSLVTGRGNTEAFF. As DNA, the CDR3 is TGCGCCAGCAGCTTGGTGACAGGGAGAGGGAACACTGAAGCTTTCTTT.

The CDR3 loop is CASSQDRSRADTQYF. The CDR3 coding sequence is TGTGCCAGTAGTCAGGACAGGTCCAGGGCAGATACGCAGTATTTT. The chain joins TRBV19 to TRBJ2-3, with 7 bases lining up with TRBD1. This CDR3 region has 15 residues. Germline CDR1 is LNHDA and CDR2 is SQIVND (reference sequence). Losses at the gene ends were 5 bases for V and 4 bases for J; bases not matched to a gene: 9.

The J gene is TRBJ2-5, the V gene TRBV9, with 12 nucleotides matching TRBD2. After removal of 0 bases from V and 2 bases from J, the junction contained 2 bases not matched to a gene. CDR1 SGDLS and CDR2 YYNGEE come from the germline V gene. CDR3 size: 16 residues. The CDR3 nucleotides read TGTGCCAGCAGCGTAGCTAGCGGGAGGGTTCAAGAGACCCAGTACTTC. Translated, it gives CASSVASGRVQETQYF.

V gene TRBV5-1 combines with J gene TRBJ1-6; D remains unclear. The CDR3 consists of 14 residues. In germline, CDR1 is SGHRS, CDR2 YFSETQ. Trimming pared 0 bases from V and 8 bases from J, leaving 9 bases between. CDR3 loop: CASSLAVGHSPLHF. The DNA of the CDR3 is TGCGCCAGCAGCTTGGCCGTTGGGCATTCACCCCTCCACTTT.

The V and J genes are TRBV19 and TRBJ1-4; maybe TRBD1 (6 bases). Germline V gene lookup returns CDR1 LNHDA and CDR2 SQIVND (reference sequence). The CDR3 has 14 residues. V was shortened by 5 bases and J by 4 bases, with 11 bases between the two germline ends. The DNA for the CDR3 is TGTGCCAGTAGTCGGACAGAGGGTAATGAAAAACTGTTTTTT. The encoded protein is CASSRTEGNEKLFF.

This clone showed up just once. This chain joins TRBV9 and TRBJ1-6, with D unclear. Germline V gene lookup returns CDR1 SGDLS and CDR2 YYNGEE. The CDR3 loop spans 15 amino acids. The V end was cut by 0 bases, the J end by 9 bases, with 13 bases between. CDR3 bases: TGTGCCAGCAGCGTAGGGGCAGAACCAGGTTCACCCCTCCACTTT. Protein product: CASSVGAEPGSPLHF.

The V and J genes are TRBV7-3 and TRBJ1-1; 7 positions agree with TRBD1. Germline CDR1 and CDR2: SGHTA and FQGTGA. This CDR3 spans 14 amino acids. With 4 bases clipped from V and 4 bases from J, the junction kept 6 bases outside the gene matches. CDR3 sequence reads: CASSSQGGGTEAFF. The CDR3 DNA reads TGTGCCAGCAGCTCACAAGGGGGCGGCACTGAAGCTTTCTTT. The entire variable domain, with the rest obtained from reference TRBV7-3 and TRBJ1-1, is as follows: GAGVSQTPSNKVTEKGKYVELRCDPISGHTALYWYRQSLGQGPEFLIYFQGTGAADDSGLPNDRFFAVRPEGSVSTLKIQRTERGDSAVYLCASSSQGGGTEAFFGQGTRLTVV.

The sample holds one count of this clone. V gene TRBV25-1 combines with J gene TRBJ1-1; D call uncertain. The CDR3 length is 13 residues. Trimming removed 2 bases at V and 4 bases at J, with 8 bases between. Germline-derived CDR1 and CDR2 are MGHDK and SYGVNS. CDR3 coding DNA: TGTGCCAGCAGTGAACGGGGAGTCACTGAAGCTTTCTTT. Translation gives CASSERGVTEAFF.

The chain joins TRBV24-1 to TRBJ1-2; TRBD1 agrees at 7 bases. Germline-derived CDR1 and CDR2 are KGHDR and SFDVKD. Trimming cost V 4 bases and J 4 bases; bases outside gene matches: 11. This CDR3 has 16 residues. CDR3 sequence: CATSDLPRQGAYGYTF. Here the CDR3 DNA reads TGTGCCACCAGTGACCTTCCTCGACAGGGTGCCTATGGCTACACCTTC.

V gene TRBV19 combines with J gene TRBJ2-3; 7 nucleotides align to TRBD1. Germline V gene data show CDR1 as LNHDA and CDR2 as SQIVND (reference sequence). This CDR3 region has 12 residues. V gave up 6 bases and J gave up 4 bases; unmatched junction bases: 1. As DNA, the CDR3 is TGTGCCAGTAGGACAGGGTCAGATACGCAGTATTTT. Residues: CASRTGSDTQYF. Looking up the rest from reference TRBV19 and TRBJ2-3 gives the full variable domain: DGGITQSPKYLFRKEGQNVTLSCEQNLNHDAMYWYRQDPGQGLRLIYYSQIVNDFQKGDIAEGYSVSREKKESFPLTVTSAQKNPTAFYLCASRTGSDTQYFGPGTRLTVL.

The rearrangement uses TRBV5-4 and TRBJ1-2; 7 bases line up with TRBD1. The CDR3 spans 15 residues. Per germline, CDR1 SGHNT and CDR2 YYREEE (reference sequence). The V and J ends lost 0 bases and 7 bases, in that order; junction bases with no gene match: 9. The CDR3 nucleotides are TGTGCCAGCAGCTTGGCCGGACAGGCCGTTTTTGGCTACACCTTC. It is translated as CASSLAGQAVFGYTF.

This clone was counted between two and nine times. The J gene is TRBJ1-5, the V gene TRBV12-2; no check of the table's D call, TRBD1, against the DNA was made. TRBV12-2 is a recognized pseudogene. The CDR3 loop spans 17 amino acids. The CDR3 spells CASRLPTAQVFNQPQHF. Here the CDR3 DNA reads TGTGCAAGTCGCTTACCGACAGCTCAGGTTTTTAATCAGCCCCAGCATTTT.

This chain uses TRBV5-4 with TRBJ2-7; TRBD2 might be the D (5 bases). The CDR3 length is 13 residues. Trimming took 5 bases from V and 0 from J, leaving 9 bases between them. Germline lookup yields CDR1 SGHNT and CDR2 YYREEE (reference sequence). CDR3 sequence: CASSLDYSYEQYF. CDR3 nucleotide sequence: TGTGCCAGCAGTTTAGACTACTCCTACGAGCAGTACTTC.

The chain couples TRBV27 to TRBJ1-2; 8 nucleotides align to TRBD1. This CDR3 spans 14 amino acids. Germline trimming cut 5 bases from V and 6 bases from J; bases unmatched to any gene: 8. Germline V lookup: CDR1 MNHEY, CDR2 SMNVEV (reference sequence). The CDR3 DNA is TGTGCCAGCAGTCCAGGGGGCGTATGGGATGGCTACACCTTC. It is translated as CASSPGGVWDGYTF.

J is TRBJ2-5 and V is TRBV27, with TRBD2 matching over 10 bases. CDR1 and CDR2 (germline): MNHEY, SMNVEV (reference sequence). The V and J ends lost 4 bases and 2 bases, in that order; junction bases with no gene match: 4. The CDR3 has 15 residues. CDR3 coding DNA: TGTGCCAGCAGTTCAGGGACTAGCGTACAAGAGACCCAGTACTTC. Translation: CASSSGTSVQETQYF.

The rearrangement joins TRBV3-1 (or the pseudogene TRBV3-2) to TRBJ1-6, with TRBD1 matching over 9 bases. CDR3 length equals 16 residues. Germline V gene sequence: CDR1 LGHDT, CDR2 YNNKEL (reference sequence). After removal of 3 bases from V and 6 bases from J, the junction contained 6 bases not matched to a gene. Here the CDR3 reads CASSQPGTGSNSPLHF. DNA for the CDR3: TGTGCCAGCAGCCAGCCCGGGACAGGGTCTAATTCACCCCTCCACTTT.

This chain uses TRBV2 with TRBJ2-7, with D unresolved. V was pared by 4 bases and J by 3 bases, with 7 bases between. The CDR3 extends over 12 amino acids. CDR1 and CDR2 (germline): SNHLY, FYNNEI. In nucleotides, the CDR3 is TGTGCCAGCAGTGGACTTTACTACGAGCAGTACTTC. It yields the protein CASSGLYYEQYF.

This chain's CDR3 is CSAGTLKRESNEQFF. DNA for the CDR3: TGCAGCGCCGGGACCCTAAAGCGGGAGAGCAATGAGCAGTTCTTC. The chain carries TRBV29-1 and TRBJ2-1; 8 bases match TRBD2. The CDR3 extends over 15 amino acids. Trimming cost V 7 bases and J 6 bases; bases outside gene matches: 14. Germline assignment: CDR1 SQVTM and CDR2 ANQGSEA.

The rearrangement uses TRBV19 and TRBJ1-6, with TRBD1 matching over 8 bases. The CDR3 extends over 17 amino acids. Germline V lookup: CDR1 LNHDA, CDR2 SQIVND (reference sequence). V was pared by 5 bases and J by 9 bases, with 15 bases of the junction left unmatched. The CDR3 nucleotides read TGTGCCAGTAGTCCCCTAAGGGGTGGGACAGGCGGTTCACCCCTCCACTTT. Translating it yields CASSPLRGGTGGSPLHF. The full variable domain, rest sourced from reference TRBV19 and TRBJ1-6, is DGGITQSPKYLFRKEGQNVTLSCEQNLNHDAMYWYRQDPGQGLRLIYYSQIVNDFQKGDIAEGYSVSREKKESFPLTVTSAQKNPTAFYLCASSPLRGGTGGSPLHFGNGTRLTVT.

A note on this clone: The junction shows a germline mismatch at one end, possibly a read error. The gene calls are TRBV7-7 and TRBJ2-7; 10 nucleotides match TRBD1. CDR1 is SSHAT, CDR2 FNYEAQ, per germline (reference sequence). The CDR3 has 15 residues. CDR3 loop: CASSLGTGAYYEQYF. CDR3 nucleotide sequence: TGTGCTAGCAGCTTAGGGACAGGGGCTTATTACGAGCAGTACTTC.

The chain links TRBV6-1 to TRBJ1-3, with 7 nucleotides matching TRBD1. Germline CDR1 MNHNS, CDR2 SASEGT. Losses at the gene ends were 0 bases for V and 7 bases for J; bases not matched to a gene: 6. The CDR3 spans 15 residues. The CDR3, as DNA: TGTGCCAGCAGTGAAGCTTCCATACAGGGGAACACCATATATTTT. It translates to CASSEASIQGNTIYF.

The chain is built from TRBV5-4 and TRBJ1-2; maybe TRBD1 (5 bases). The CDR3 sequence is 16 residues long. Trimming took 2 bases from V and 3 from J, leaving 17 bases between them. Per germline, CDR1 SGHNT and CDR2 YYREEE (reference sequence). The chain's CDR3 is CASSFEGKRGDYGYTF. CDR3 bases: TGTGCCAGCAGCTTCGAGGGGAAGCGGGGCGACTATGGCTACACCTTC.

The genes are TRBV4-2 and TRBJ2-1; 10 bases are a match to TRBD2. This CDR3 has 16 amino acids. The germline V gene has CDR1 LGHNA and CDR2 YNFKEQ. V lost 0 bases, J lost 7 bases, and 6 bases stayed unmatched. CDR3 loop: CASSQDEASGRNEQFF. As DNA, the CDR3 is TGTGCCAGCAGCCAAGATGAGGCTAGCGGGAGAAATGAGCAGTTCTTC.

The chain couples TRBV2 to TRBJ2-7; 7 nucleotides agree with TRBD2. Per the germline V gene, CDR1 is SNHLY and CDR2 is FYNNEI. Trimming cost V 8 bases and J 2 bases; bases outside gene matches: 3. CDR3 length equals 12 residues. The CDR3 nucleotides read TGTGCCAGCGGGGGACTAACCTACGAGCAGTACTTC. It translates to CASGGLTYEQYF.